This entry is about one T cell receptor beta chain. This CDR3 is built from 12 residues. CDR1 and CDR2 (germline): MNHEY, SVGAGI. V lost 5 bases to trimming and J lost 6 bases, with 7 bases between them. In the source study's methods: Amplifying reference gene primers gave estimates of nucleated cell counts. TCRdb keeps only in-frame clones here, not all; method: immunoSEQ multiplex PCR. V, J and clone size were drawn from that table, and D and trimming were deduced from the DNA. The sample holds around 250,000 clones, around 87% seen once. The sample belongs to a study of blood T cell repertoires in COVID-19. Study-level background: COVID-19 samples collected from the United States, Italy and Spain covered acute and convalescent phases. In each case, the material was cDNA or gDNA derived from T cells, B-cell-depleted T cells, or PBMCs.

The chain uses TRBV6-5 and TRBJ2-2; maybe TRBD1 (6 bases). The source is a woman between 65 and 79 years old with active or convalescent COVID-19. Sequences were obtained from peripheral blood. CDR3 amino acids: CASSRTAGELFF. For the CDR3, the DNA is TGTGCCAGCAGTCGGACAGCCGGGGAGCTGTTTTTT.